The sequence of this T cell receptor beta chain was determined in a study of T cells after yellow fever vaccination. Germline lookup yields CDR1 SGHVS and CDR2 FQNEAQ. The CDR3 has 13 amino acids. Trimming removed 2 bases at V and 5 bases at J, with 9 bases between. Each CDR3 protein is one row after TCRdb ran MiXCR on the 5' RACE reads. The repertoire holds 300,000 or so distinct CDR3 sequences, approximately 12% seen once, with 0.45% to 0.65% in the top ten. In this sample, this clonotype turned up a few times. This chain links TRBV7-8 with TRBJ2-5; no definite D call. Sequenced material: CD4+ T cells sorted from PBMCs, taken 45 days after the yellow fever booster vaccination. The clonotype originates from a man aged 25-45 years who received the YFV17D yellow fever vaccine. This chain's CDR3 is CASSLSSWETQYF. In DNA, the CDR3 is TGTGCCAGCAGCTTATCTTCCTGGGAGACCCAGTACTTC.